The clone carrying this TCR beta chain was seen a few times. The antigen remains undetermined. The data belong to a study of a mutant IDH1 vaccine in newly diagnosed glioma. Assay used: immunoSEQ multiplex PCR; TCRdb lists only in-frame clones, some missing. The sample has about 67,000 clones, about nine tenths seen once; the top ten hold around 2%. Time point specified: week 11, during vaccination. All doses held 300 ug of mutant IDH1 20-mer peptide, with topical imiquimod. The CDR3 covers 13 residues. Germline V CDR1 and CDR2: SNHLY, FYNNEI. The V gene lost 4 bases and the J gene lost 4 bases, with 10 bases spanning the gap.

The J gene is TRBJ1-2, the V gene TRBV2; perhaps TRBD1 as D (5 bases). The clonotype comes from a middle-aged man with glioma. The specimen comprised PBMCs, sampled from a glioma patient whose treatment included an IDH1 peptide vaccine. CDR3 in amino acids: CASSVAQVYGYTF. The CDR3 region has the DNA TGTGCCAGCAGTGTTGCACAGGTCTATGGCTACACCTTC.